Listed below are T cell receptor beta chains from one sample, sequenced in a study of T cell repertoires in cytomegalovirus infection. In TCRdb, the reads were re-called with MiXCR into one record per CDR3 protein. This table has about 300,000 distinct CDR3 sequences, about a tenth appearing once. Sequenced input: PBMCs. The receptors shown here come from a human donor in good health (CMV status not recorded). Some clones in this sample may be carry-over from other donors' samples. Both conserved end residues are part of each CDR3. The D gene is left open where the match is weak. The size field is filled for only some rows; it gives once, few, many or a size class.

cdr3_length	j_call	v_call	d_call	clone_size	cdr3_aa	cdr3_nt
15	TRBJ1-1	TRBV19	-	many	CASSPDEGDYTEAFF	TGTGCCAGTAGCCCGGACGAGGGGGATTACACTGAAGCTTTCTTT
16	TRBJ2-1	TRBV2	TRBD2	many	CASSEVGRGDYNEQFF	TGTGCCAGCAGTGAAGTAGGGCGGGGGGACTACAATGAGCAGTTCTTC
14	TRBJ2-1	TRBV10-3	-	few	CAISESVAADEQFF	TGTGCCATCAGTGAGTCGGTAGCGGCCGATGAGCAGTTCTTC
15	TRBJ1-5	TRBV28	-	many	CASSFSGAKAQPQHF	TGTGCCAGCAGTTTCAGCGGGGCTAAGGCTCAGCCCCAGCATTTT
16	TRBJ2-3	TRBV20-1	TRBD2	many	CSVGTSGVASTDTQYF	TGCAGTGTCGGGACTAGCGGGGTTGCTAGCACAGATACGCAGTATTTT
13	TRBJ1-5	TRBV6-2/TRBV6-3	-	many	CASSYSDYQPQHF	TGTGCCAGCAGTTACTCGGATTATCAGCCCCAGCATTTT
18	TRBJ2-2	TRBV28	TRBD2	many	CASGRWTSGGPGTGELFF	TGTGCCAGCGGGCGGTGGACTAGCGGGGGGCCCGGCACCGGGGAGCTGTTTTTT
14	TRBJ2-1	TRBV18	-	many	CASSRAGSYNEQFF	TGTGCCAGCTCACGAGCAGGCTCCTACAATGAGCAGTTCTTC
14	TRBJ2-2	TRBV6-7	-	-	CASSYDINTGELFF	TGTGCCAGCAGTTACGATATTAACACCGGGGAGCTGTTTTTT
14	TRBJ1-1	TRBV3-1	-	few	CASRGRSIYTEAFF	TGTGCCAGCAGAGGAAGGAGTATCTACACTGAAGCTTTCTTT
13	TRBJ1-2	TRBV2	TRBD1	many	CASSAGQNYGYTF	TGTGCCAGCAGCGCGGGACAGAACTATGGCTACACCTTC